The source of this T cell receptor beta chain is a study of blood T cell repertoires in COVID-19. Study summary: Researchers got acute and convalescent COVID-19 samples from the United States, Italy and Spain. The analysed material was cDNA or gDNA that came from T cells, B-cell-depleted T cells, or PBMCs.

As handled by the study authors: Estimation of nucleated cell counts was performed using reference gene primer amplification. Clones were sequenced by immunoSEQ multiplex PCR, and TCRdb holds only the in-frame ones, with some missing. The V and J calls and clone size come from that table; D and trimming were worked out from the DNA. The sample contains about 150,000 clones, 82% of which appear only once. Germline loops: CDR1 LGHDT, CDR2 YNNKEL (reference sequence). The length of the CDR3 is 16 residues. The germline V and J ends were trimmed by 0 bases and 4 bases, with 15 bases remaining between them.

The sequencing sample was made of peripheral blood. The TCR comes from a human donor with acute or convalescent COVID-19. The donor label of this sample is uncertain. V usage is TRBV3-1 (or the pseudogene TRBV3-2) and J usage is TRBJ1-2; possibly TRBD1 for D (5 bases). The CDR3 DNA reads as TGTGCCAGCAGCCAAGATCAAGGGGCAGCCTCCTATGGCTACACCTTC. Translated: CASSQDQGAASYGYTF.